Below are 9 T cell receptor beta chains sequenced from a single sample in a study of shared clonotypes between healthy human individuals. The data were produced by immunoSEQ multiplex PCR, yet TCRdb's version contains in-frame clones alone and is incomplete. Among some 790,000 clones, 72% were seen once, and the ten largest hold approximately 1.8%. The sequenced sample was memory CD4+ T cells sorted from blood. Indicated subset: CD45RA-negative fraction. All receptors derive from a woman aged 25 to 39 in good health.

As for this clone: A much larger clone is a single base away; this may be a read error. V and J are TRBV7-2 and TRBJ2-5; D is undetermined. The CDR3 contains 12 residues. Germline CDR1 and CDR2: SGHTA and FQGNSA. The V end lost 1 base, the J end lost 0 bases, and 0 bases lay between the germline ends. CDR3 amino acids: CASSLDQETQYF. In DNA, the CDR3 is TGTGCCAGCAGCTTAGACCAAGAGACCCAGTACTTC.

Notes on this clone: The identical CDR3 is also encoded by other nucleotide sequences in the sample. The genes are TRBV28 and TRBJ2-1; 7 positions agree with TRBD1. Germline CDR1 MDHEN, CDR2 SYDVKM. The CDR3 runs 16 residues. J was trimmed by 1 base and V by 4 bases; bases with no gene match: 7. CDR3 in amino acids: CASSSSGTASYNEQFF. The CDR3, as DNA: TGTGCCAGCAGTTCATCCGGGACAGCGTCCTACAATGAGCAGTTCTTC. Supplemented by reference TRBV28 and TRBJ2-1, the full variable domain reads DVKVTQSSRYLVKRTGEKVFLECVQDMDHENMFWYRQDPGLGLRLIYFSYDVKMKEKGDIPEGYSVSREKKERFSLILESASTNQTSMYLCASSSSGTASYNEQFFGPGTRLTVL.

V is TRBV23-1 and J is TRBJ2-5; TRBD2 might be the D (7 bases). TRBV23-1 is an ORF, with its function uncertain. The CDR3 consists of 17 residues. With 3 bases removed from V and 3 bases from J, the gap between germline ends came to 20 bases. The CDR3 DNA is TGCGCCAGCAGTCAGCGGGAGTCGGCAGGGGAGAAAGAGACCCAGTACTTC. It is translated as CASSQRESAGEKETQYF.

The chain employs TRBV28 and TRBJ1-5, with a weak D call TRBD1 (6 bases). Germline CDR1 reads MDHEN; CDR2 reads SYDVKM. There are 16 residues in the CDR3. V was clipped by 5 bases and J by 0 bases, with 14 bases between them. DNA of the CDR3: TGTGCCAGCAGTCCTCTCCGGGACACTAGCAATCAGCCCCAGCATTTT. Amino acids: CASSPLRDTSNQPQHF. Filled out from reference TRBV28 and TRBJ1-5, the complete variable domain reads DVKVTQSSRYLVKRTGEKVFLECVQDMDHENMFWYRQDPGLGLRLIYFSYDVKMKEKGDIPEGYSVSREKKERFSLILESASTNQTSMYLCASSPLRDTSNQPQHFGDGTRLSIL.

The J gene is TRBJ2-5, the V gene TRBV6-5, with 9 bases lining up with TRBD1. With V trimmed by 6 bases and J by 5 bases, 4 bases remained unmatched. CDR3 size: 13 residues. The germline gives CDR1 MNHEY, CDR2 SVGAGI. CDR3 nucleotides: TGTGCCAGCAGAGGACAGGGGAGGGAGACCCAGTACTTC. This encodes CASRGQGRETQYF.

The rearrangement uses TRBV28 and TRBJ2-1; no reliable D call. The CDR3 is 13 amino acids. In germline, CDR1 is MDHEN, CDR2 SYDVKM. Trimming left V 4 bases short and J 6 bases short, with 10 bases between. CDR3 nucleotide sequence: TGTGCCAGCAGTTCCTCGGCCCCCAATGAGCAGTTCTTC. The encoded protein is CASSSSAPNEQFF.

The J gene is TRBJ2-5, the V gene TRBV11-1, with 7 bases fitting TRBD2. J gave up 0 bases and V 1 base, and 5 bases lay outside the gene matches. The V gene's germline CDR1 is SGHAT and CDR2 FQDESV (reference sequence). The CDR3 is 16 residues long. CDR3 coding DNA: TGTGCCAGCAGCTTAGGGTCTAGCGGATACCAAGAGACCCAGTACTTC. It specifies CASSLGSSGYQETQYF.

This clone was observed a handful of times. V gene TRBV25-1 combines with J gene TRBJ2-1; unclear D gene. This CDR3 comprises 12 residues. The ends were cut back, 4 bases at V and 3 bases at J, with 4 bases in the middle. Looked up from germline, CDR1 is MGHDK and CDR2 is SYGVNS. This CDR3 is CASSGSYNEQFF. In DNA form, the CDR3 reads TGTGCCAGCAGTGGCAGCTACAATGAGCAGTTCTTC.

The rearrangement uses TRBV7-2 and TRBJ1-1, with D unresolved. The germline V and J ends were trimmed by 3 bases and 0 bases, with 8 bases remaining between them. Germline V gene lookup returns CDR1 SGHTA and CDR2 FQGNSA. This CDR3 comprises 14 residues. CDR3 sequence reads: CASSFQNMNTEAFF. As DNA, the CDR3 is TGTGCCAGCAGCTTTCAGAACATGAACACTGAAGCTTTCTTT.